The clone carrying this TCR beta chain showed up just once. Antigen unknown. Patients with a history of autoimmune disease or on systemic immunosuppression were excluded. The CDR3 loop spans 13 amino acids. Deletions cut 2 bases from V and 5 bases from J, with 10 bases between. CDR1 is SGHTA, CDR2 FQGTGA, per germline. The record originates from a study of OX40 agonist ivuxolimab in advanced cancers. Looking at the study overall: Of the participants, approximately 44% had some prior anti-PD-1, anti-PD-L1 or anti-CTLA-4 therapy, which was allowed. Study results and limitations: With doses of 0.1-3.0 mg/kg, partial responders showed among the lowest clonal expansion.

Assay used: immunoSEQ multiplex PCR; TCRdb lists only in-frame clones, some missing. The repertoire holds 10,000 to 13,000 clones, with around 79% as singletons. The source was CD4+ or CD8+ T cells sorted from blood, collected in a trial of the OX40 agonist ivuxolimab. This receptor was taken from an adult with an advanced solid tumor such as melanoma, head and neck, liver or kidney cancer. The chain employs TRBV7-3 and TRBJ2-7; maybe TRBD1 (5 bases). The CDR3 DNA sequence: TGTGCCAGCAGCTTACTGGGCAGGGACGAGCAGTACTTC. It codes for CASSLLGRDEQYF.